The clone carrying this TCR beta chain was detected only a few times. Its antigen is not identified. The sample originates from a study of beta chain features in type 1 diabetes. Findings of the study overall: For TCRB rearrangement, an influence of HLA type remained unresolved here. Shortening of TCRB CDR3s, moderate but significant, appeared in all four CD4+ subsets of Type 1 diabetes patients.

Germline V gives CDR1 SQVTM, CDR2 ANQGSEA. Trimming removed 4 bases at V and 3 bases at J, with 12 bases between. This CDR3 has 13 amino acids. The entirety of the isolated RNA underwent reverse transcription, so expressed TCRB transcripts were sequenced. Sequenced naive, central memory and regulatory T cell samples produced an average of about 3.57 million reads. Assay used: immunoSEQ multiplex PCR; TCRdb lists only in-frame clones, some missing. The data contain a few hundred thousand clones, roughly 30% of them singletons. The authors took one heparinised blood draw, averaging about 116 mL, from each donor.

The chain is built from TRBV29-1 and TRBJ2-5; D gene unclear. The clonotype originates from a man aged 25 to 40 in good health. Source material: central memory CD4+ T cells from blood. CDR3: CSVGGGPKETQYF. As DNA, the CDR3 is TGCAGCGTTGGAGGCGGCCCGAAAGAGACCCAGTACTTC.